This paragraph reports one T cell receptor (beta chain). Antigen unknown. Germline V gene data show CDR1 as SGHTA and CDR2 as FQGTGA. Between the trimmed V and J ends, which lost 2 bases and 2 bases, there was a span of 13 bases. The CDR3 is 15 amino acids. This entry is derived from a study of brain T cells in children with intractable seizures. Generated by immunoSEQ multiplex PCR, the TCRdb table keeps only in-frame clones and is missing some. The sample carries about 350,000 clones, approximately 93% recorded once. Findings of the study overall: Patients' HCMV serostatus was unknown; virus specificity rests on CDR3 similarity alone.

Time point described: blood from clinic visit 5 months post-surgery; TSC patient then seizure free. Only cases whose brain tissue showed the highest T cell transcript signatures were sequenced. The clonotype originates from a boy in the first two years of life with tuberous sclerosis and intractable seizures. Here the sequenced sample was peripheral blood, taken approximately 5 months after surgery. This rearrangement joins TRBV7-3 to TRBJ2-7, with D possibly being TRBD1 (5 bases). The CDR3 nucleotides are TGTGCCAGCAGCTTAGGGTCAGGGAAACCCTACGAGCAGTACTTC. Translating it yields CASSLGSGKPYEQYF.